This is a list of T cell receptor beta chains from one sample in a study of T cell responses to AZD1222 COVID-19 vaccine. Only in-frame clones appear in the TCRdb table, and some are missing; sequencing was by immunoSEQ multiplex PCR. The sample has 100,000 to 150,000 clones, 90% seen once; the top ten hold approximately 7.5%. The source was peripheral blood, collected on day 0 of AZD1222 vaccination. These receptors were obtained from an adult in good health. Each CDR3 is given with its conserved first and last residue. The order of the fields is CDR3 protein, V gene, J gene, clone size. The size of a clone is reported for some rows only, either as once, few or many, or as a class for expanded clones.

CDR3aa: CASSKFGRSGSPLHF
v_gene: TRBV6-6
j_gene: TRBJ1-6
abundance: NA

CDR3aa: CASSSGPRAGYTF
v_gene: TRBV7-8
j_gene: TRBJ1-2
abundance: NA

CDR3aa: CASSLAASEQFF
v_gene: TRBV11-2
j_gene: TRBJ2-1
abundance: NA

CDR3aa: CASSFDGSPPGELFF
v_gene: TRBV7-2
j_gene: TRBJ2-2
abundance: NA

CDR3aa: CASSERAGTDTQYF
v_gene: TRBV2
j_gene: TRBJ2-3
abundance: NA

CDR3aa: CASSLTGGSYNEQFF
v_gene: TRBV3-1/TRBV3-2
j_gene: TRBJ2-1
abundance: NA

CDR3aa: CASSLMLGAGNTIYF
v_gene: TRBV7-2
j_gene: TRBJ1-3
abundance: NA

CDR3aa: CASAPRGARNQPQHF
v_gene: TRBV19
j_gene: TRBJ1-5
abundance: NA

CDR3aa: CASSLEGADSPLHF
v_gene: TRBV5-1
j_gene: TRBJ1-6
abundance: NA

CDR3aa: CASSESFLAVRNQPQHF
v_gene: TRBV2
j_gene: TRBJ1-5
abundance: few

CDR3aa: CASSEARRDRVMREQFF
v_gene: TRBV6-1
j_gene: TRBJ2-1
abundance: once

CDR3aa: CASSLATGVPTGELFF
v_gene: TRBV5-1
j_gene: TRBJ2-2
abundance: NA

CDR3aa: CAISEPLYGYTF
v_gene: TRBV10-3
j_gene: TRBJ1-2
abundance: NA

CDR3aa: CASSSTRRTPSTDTQYF
v_gene: TRBV7-9
j_gene: TRBJ2-3
abundance: NA

CDR3aa: CASSPHEAVYEQYF
v_gene: TRBV28
j_gene: TRBJ2-7
abundance: NA

CDR3aa: CASSLAGLRNEQFF
v_gene: TRBV5-1
j_gene: TRBJ2-1
abundance: NA

CDR3aa: CASSYRVSGNTIYF
v_gene: TRBV5-1
j_gene: TRBJ1-3
abundance: NA

CDR3aa: CASSLGQGNTIYF
v_gene: TRBV5-1
j_gene: TRBJ1-3
abundance: NA

CDR3aa: CASSLWPPGASYNEQFF
v_gene: TRBV28
j_gene: TRBJ2-1
abundance: NA

CDR3aa: CAISGIAGVRTGELFF
v_gene: TRBV10-3
j_gene: TRBJ2-2
abundance: NA

CDR3aa: CASSVGWTSGKTSYNEQFF
v_gene: TRBV9
j_gene: TRBJ2-1
abundance: NA

CDR3aa: CATERDTQYF
v_gene: TRBV25-1
j_gene: TRBJ2-3
abundance: few

CDR3aa: CASSAGLAGVGETQYF
v_gene: TRBV9
j_gene: TRBJ2-5
abundance: NA

CDR3aa: CASSQGSGNEQFF
v_gene: TRBV6-5
j_gene: TRBJ2-1
abundance: once

CDR3aa: CASSLYRGRAETQYF
v_gene: TRBV7-8
j_gene: TRBJ2-5
abundance: NA

CDR3aa: CASSSPGLLNSDGYEQYF
v_gene: TRBV28
j_gene: TRBJ2-7
abundance: few

CDR3aa: CASSLSRGATPYEQYF
v_gene: TRBV11-3
j_gene: TRBJ2-7
abundance: NA

CDR3aa: CASRRWDTEAFF
v_gene: TRBV6-5
j_gene: TRBJ1-1
abundance: NA

CDR3aa: CASSLGLAGGRSSYEQYF
v_gene: TRBV28
j_gene: TRBJ2-7
abundance: NA

CDR3aa: CATSRVPPPGANSPLHF
v_gene: TRBV15
j_gene: TRBJ1-6
abundance: NA

CDR3aa: CASSDSYNEQFF
v_gene: TRBV9
j_gene: TRBJ2-1
abundance: NA

CDR3aa: CAIGTVRGQYEQYF
v_gene: TRBV10-3
j_gene: TRBJ2-7
abundance: NA

CDR3aa: CASSFAGRSMDTQYF
v_gene: TRBV11-2
j_gene: TRBJ2-3
abundance: NA